The 12 T cell receptor beta chains below all came from one sample that was sequenced in a study of blood T cells in healthy people across ages. A second PCR of roughly 7 to 11 cycles used a sample-barcoded 5' primer and a J-beta primer mix. TCRdb redid the calling of the 5' RACE reads with MiXCR, one entry per CDR3 protein. Among some 700,000 distinct CDR3 sequences listed, approximately 43% were seen once. Sequencing used blood. These TCRs come from a woman aged 60 to 75 in good health.

This rearrangement joins TRBV6-6 to TRBJ2-2, with 7 bases identical to TRBD1. The CDR3 consists of 15 residues. J lost 5 bases, V lost 0 bases, and 3 bases had no gene match. Germline CDR1 MNHNY, CDR2 SVGAGI (reference sequence). DNA for the CDR3: TGTGCCAGCAGTTACTCCTGGGACAGAACCGGGGAGCTGTTTTTT. This translates into CASSYSWDRTGELFF.

The J gene is TRBJ2-7, the V gene TRBV6-1; D uncertain. The length of the CDR3 is 10 residues. The ends were cut back, 4 bases at V and 5 bases at J, with 3 bases in the middle. The germline V gene has CDR1 MNHNS and CDR2 SASEGT. The CDR3 DNA sequence: TGTGCCAGCAGTGCAAACGAGCAGTACTTC. Its translation: CASSANEQYF.

This clonotype was seen more than once but under ten times. The chain recombines TRBV27 with TRBJ2-7; 12 bases align to TRBD1. The CDR3 runs to 16 residues. The V gene's germline CDR1 is MNHEY and CDR2 SMNVEV (reference sequence). J was trimmed by 6 bases and V by 5 bases; bases with no gene match: 11. This chain's CDR3 is CASSPPAGQGALEQYF. CDR3 coding DNA: TGTGCCAGCAGTCCACCGGCGGGACAGGGGGCCCTCGAGCAGTACTTC.

This chain uses TRBV6-2 or TRBV6-3 with TRBJ1-5; 10 nucleotides agree with TRBD1. J was trimmed by 6 bases and V by 6 bases; bases with no gene match: 8. CDR1 is MNHEY, CDR2 SVGEGT, per germline. The CDR3 is 15 residues long. The DNA of the CDR3 is TGTGCCAGCAGGGCCGGGACAGGGGAGTTTCAGCCCCAGCATTTT. Translated: CASRAGTGEFQPQHF.

The J gene is TRBJ2-5, the V gene TRBV7-9; 7 bases are shared with TRBD2. V was pared by 1 base and J by 5 bases, with 10 bases of the junction left unmatched. This CDR3 is 16 amino acids long. Germline CDR1 and CDR2: SEHNR and FQNEAQ (reference sequence). The CDR3 bases are TGTGCCAGCAGCTTAGGATCCGGACTAGGTCGGGAGACCCAGTACTTC. This sequence encodes CASSLGSGLGRETQYF.

Only a few counts were recorded for this clonotype. The genes are TRBV5-5 and TRBJ2-7; 7 bases are a match to TRBD2. From germline, CDR1 is SGHKS and CDR2 YYEKEE (reference sequence). V was pared by 4 bases and J by 2 bases, with 9 bases of the junction left unmatched. The length of the CDR3 is 15 residues. CDR3 sequence (DNA): TGTGCCAGCAGCCCTAGCGGTTCGGGTGCCTACGAGCAGTACTTC. Its translation is CASSPSGSGAYEQYF.

The chain recombines TRBV4-2 with TRBJ2-6; D gene ambiguous. CDR1 is LGHNA and CDR2 is YNFKEQ in the germline V gene. This CDR3 is 16 amino acids long. Trimming cost V 4 bases and J 0 bases, with 10 bases left between them. DNA of the CDR3: TGTGCCAGCAGCCGGGCAGCTATCTCTGGGGCCAACGTCCTGACTTTC. Translation gives CASSRAAISGANVLTF.

The chain employs TRBV10-3 and TRBJ2-1; D is undetermined. The length of the CDR3 is 13 residues. CDR1 and CDR2 from the germline V gene are ENHRY and SYGVKD. V was shortened by 0 bases and J by 13 bases, with 13 bases between the two germline ends. Written as DNA, the CDR3 is TGTGCCATCAGTGAGTCCGCCCTAGGTGAACAGTTCTTC. Amino acid sequence: CAISESALGEQFF.

The chain employs TRBV6-1 and TRBJ1-1; 7 bases map to TRBD1. The CDR3 covers 16 residues. J gave up 0 bases and V 6 bases, and 10 bases lay outside the gene matches. Germline CDR1 and CDR2: MNHNS and SASEGT. As DNA, the CDR3 is TGTGCCAGCAGCCCTGATGGGGGACAGCTGAACACTGAAGCTTTCTTT. This codes for CASSPDGGQLNTEAFF.

V and J are TRBV7-2 and TRBJ2-3; 7 bases match TRBD2. J lost 1 base, V lost 4 bases, and 8 bases had no gene match. In germline, CDR1 is SGHTA, CDR2 FQGNSA. CDR3 length equals 16 residues. CDR3 sequence reads: CASSSWAGDRTDTQYF. In nucleotides, the CDR3 is TGTGCCAGCAGCTCGTGGGCGGGAGACCGCACAGATACGCAGTATTTT.

This clonotype was seen ten or more times. The chain uses TRBV29-1 and TRBJ2-7, with 11 bases that match TRBD1. The ends lost 6 bases at V and 4 bases at J; junction bases unmatched: 5. CDR1 is SQVTM, CDR2 ANQGSEA, per germline. This CDR3 is 13 amino acids long. The CDR3 region has the DNA TGCAGCGTATGGACAGGGGGCATTTACGAGCAGTACTTC. As protein: CSVWTGGIYEQYF.

This clonotype appeared a few times. The genes are TRBV7-8 and TRBJ1-5, with D unclear. With 3 bases removed from V and 0 bases from J, the gap between germline ends came to 15 bases. Germline V lookup: CDR1 SGHVS, CDR2 FQNEAQ. The length of the CDR3 is 17 residues. The CDR3 sequence: CASSLGRRFNSNQPQHF. For the CDR3, the DNA is TGTGCCAGCAGCTTGGGCAGGAGGTTTAATAGCAATCAGCCCCAGCATTTT. The whole variable domain, filled in from reference TRBV7-8 and TRBJ1-5, reads GAGVSQSPRYKVAKRGQDVALRCDPISGHVSLFWYQQALGQGPEFLTYFQNEAQLDKSGLPSDRFFAERPEGSVSTLKIQRTQQEDSAVYLCASSLGRRFNSNQPQHFGDGTRLSIL.